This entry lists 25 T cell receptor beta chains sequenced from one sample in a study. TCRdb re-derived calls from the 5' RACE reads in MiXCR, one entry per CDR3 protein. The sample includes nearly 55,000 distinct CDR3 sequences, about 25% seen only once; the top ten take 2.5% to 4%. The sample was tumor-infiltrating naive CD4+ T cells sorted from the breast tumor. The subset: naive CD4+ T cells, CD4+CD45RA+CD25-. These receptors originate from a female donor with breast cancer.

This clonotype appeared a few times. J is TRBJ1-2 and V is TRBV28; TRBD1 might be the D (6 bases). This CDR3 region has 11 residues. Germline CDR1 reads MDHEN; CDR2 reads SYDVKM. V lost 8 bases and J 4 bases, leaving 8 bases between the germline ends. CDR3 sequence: CASRGAYGYTF. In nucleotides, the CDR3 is TGTGCCAGCCGGGGGGCCTATGGCTACACCTTC.

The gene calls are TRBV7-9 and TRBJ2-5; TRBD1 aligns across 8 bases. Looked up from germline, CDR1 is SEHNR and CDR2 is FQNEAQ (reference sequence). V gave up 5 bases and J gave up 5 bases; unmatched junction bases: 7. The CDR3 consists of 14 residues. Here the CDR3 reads CASSTLRDRETQYF. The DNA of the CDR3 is TGTGCCAGCAGCACTCTAAGGGACAGGGAGACCCAGTACTTC.

The chain's CDR3 is CASSTRTSPGDGYTF. In nucleotides, the CDR3 is TGTGCCAGCAGCACCCGGACTTCCCCGGGGGACGGCTACACCTTC. J is TRBJ1-2 and V is TRBV6-5, with D possibly matching TRBD1 (5 bases). The CDR3 is 15 amino acids. V shed 6 bases and J shed 8 bases, with 22 bases lying between them. Germline loops: CDR1 MNHEY, CDR2 SVGAGI.

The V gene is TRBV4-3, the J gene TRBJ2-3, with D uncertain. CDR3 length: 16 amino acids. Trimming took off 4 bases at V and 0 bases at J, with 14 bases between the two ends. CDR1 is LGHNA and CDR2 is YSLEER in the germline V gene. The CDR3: CASSPNALTSTDTQYF. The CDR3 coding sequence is TGCGCCAGCAGCCCGAACGCGCTTACTAGCACAGATACGCAGTATTTT.

The CDR3 reads CASSPNRGGNTEAFF. DNA of the CDR3: TGTGCCAGCAGCCCCAACAGGGGGGGGAACACTGAAGCTTTCTTT. The chain has TRBV12-3 or TRBV12-4 and TRBJ1-1; 8 nucleotides agree with TRBD1. The V segment lost 6 bases and the J segment 1 base; nucleotides outside the gene matches: 7. This CDR3 has 15 residues.

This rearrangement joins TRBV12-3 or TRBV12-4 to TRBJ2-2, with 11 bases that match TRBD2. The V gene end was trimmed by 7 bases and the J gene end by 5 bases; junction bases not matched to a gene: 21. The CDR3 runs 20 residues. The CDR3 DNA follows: TGTGCCAGCAAGCATTCCCCCCACTTTACTAGCGGGAGCGGGACCGGGGAGCTGTTTTTT. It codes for CASKHSPHFTSGSGTGELFF.

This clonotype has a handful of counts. CDR3: CASSYKVDTGELFF. Here the CDR3 DNA reads TGTGCCAGCAGTTACAAGGTGGACACCGGGGAGCTGTTTTTT. The V gene is TRBV6-2 or TRBV6-3, the J gene TRBJ2-2, with D uncertain. Germline V gene lookup returns CDR1 MNHEY and CDR2 SVGEGT. The CDR3 totals 14 residues. V shed 2 bases and J shed 3 bases, with 7 bases lying between them.

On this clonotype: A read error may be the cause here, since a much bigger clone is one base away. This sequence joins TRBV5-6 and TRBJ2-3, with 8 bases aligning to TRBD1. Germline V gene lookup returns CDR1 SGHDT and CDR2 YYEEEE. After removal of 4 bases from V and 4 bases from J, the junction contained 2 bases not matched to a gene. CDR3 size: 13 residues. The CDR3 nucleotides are TGTGCCAGCAGCATGGACAGGGCAGATACGCAGTATTTT. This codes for CASSMDRADTQYF.

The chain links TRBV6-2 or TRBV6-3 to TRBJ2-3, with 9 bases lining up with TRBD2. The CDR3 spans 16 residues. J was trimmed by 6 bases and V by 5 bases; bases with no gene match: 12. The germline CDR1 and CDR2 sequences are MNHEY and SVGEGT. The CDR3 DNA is TGTGCCAGCAGTCAGGGGACTAGCTCCCGGGTGGATACGCAGTATTTT. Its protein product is CASSQGTSSRVDTQYF.

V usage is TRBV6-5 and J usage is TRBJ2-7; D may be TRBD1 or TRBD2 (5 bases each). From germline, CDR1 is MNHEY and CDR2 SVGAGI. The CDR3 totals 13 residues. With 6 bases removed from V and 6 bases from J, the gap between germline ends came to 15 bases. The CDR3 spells CASSPRDAPEQYF. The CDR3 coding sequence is TGTGCCAGCAGCCCTCGGGACGCGCCCGAGCAGTACTTC.

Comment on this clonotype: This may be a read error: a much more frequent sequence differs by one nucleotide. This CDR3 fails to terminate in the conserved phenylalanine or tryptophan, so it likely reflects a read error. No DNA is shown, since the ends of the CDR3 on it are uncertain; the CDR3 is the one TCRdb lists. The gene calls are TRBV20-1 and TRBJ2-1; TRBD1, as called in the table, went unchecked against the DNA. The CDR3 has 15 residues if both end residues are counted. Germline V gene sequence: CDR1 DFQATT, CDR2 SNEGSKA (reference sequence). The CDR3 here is CSARDGRLARPKTFS.

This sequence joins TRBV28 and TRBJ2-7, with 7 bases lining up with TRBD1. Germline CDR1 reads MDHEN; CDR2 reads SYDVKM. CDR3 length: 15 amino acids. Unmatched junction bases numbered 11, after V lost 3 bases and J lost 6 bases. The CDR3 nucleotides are TGTGCCAGCAGTTTCCGGGACAGACATGCGGGCGAGCAGTACTTC. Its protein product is CASSFRDRHAGEQYF.

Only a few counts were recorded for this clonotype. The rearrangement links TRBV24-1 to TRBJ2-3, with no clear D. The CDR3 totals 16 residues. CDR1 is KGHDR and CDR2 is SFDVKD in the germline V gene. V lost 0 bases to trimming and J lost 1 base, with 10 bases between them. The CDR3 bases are TGTGCCACCAGTGATTTGAACAGTAGGGGCACAGATACGCAGTATTTT. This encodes CATSDLNSRGTDTQYF.

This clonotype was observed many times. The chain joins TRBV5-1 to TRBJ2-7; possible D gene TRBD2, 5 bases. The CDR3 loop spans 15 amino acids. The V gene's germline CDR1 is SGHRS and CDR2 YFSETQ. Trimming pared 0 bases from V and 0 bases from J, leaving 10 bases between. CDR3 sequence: CASSLGRGASYEQYF. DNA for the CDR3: TGCGCCAGCAGCTTGGGTCGGGGAGCCTCCTACGAGCAGTACTTC.

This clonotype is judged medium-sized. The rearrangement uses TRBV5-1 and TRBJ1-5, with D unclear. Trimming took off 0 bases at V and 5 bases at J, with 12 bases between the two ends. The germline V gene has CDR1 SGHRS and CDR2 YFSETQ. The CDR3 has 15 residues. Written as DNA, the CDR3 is TGCGCCAGCAGCTTGGATGGAGGGTCTTATCAGCCCCAGCATTTT. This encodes CASSLDGGSYQPQHF.

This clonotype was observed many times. CDR3 sequence reads: CASSSGTGFRNEQFF. The DNA for the CDR3 is TGTGCCAGCAGTAGCGGGACAGGGTTTCGGAATGAGCAGTTCTTC. The chain links TRBV12-3 or TRBV12-4 to TRBJ2-1; 9 positions agree with TRBD1. This CDR3 comprises 15 residues. V dropped 5 bases and J dropped 7; count of bases not matched to a gene: 9.

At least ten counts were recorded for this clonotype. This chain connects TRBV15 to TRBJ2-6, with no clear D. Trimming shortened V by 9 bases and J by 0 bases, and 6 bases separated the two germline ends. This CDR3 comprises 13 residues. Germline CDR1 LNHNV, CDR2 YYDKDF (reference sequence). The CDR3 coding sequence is TGTGCCACAAAAATCTCTGGGGCCAACGTCCTGACTTTC. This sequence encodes CATKISGANVLTF.

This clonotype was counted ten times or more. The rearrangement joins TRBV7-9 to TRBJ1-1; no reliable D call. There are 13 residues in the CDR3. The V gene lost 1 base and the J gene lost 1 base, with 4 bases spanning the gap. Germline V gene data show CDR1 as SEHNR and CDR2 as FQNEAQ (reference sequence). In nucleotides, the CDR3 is TGTGCCAGCAGCTTAGAGAGGAACACTGAAGCTTTCTTT. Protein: CASSLERNTEAFF.

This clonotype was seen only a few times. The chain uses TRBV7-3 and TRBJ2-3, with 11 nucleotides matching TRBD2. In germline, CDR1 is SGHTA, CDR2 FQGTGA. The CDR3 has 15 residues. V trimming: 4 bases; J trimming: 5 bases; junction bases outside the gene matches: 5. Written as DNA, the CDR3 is TGTGCCAGCAGCTCTCGACTAGCGGGATTAGATACGCAGTATTTT. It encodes CASSSRLAGLDTQYF.

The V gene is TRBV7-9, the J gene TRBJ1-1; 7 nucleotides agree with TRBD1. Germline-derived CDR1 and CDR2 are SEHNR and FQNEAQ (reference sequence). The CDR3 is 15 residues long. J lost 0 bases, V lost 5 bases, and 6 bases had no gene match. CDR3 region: CASSLQQGLNTEAFF. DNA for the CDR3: TGTGCCAGCAGCCTTCAACAGGGGCTGAACACTGAAGCTTTCTTT.

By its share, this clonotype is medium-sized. The CDR3 DNA is TGCGCCAGCAGCCAAGGGGGGCCTTCAGGGTCTGGTCAGCCCCAGCATTTT. Its translation is CASSQGGPSGSGQPQHF. The V gene is TRBV4-1, the J gene TRBJ1-5, with a possible D match to TRBD1 (6 bases). Germline V lookup: CDR1 MGHRA, CDR2 YSYEKL. The CDR3 spans 17 residues. The V gene lost 1 base and the J gene lost 6 bases, with 19 bases spanning the gap.

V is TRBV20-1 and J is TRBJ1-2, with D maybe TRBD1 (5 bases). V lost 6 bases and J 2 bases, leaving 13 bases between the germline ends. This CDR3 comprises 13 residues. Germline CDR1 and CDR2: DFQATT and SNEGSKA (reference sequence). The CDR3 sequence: CSAPGRVNYGYTF. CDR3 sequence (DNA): TGCAGTGCCCCGGGCAGGGTGAACTATGGCTACACCTTC.

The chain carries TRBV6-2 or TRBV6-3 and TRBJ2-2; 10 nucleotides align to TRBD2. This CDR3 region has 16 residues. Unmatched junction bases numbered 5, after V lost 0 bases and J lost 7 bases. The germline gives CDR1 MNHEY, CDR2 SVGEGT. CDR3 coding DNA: TGTGCCAGCAGTTACTCTCCTAGCGGGAGTGGCGGGGAGCTGTTTTTT. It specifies CASSYSPSGSGGELFF.

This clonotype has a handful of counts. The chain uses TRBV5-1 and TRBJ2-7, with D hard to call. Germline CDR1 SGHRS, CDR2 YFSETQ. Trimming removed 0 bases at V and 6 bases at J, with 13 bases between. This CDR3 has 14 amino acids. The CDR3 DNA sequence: TGCGCCAGCAGCTTGGACCCTTTCGTTTTCGAGCAGTACTTC. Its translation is CASSLDPFVFEQYF.

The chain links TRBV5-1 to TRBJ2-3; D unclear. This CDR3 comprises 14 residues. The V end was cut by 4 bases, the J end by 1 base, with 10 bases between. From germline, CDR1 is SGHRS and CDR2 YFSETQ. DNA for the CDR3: TGCGCCAGCAGCCGCGACGTCGGCACAGATACGCAGTATTTT. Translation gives CASSRDVGTDTQYF.